One sample yielded the 10 T cell receptor beta chains listed below, sequenced in a study of blood T cell repertoires in COVID-19. Profiled with immunoSEQ multiplex PCR; TCRdb holds only in-frame clones, not every one. There are around 200,000 clones in the sample; roughly 84% occur only once, and more than 2.5% lies in the top ten. The sample taken for sequencing was PBMCs or T cells enriched from blood (not recorded which). These receptors were obtained from a young woman who had recovered from COVID-19.

This clone occurred once. The CDR3, as DNA: TGTGCCAGCAGCTTTCCTAGCGGGAGGGGGAACACCGGGGAGCTGTTTTTT. Its translation: CASSFPSGRGNTGELFF. This sequence joins TRBV11-2 and TRBJ2-2; 12 bases match TRBD2. The ends lost 3 bases at V and 1 base at J; junction bases unmatched: 3. The CDR3 is 17 residues long. The germline V gene has CDR1 SGHAT and CDR2 FQNNGV.

The CDR3 sequence is CAISEYRAYEQYF. CDR3 in DNA: TGTGCCATCAGTGAATACAGGGCCTACGAGCAGTACTTC. The V and J genes are TRBV10-3 and TRBJ2-7, with D perhaps matching TRBD1 (6 bases). The length of the CDR3 is 13 residues. CDR1 and CDR2 from the germline V gene are ENHRY and SYGVKD. V gave up 3 bases and J gave up 2 bases, with 8 bases separating them.

This sequence joins TRBV19 and TRBJ2-7, with 7 bases identical to TRBD2. The V gene end was trimmed by 5 bases and the J gene end by 4 bases; junction bases not matched to a gene: 11. In germline, CDR1 is LNHDA, CDR2 SQIVND (reference sequence). The CDR3 spans 15 residues. The CDR3 bases are TGTGCCAGTAGTGCCCCTAGCGGAGGACGGTACGAGCAGTACTTC. This translates into CASSAPSGGRYEQYF.

J is TRBJ1-4 and V is TRBV18; 9 positions agree with TRBD1. This CDR3 contains 14 residues. Losses at the gene ends were 3 bases for V and 5 bases for J; bases not matched to a gene: 1. From germline, CDR1 is KGHSH and CDR2 LQKENI. CDR3 loop: CASSPGQGNEKLFF. The CDR3 DNA sequence: TGTGCCAGCTCACCCGGACAGGGGAATGAAAAACTGTTTTTT.

The CDR3 region has the DNA TGTGCCAGTAGTGGACTCAATTCACCCCTCCACTTT. It is translated as CASSGLNSPLHF. The rearrangement uses TRBV19 and TRBJ1-6; the D is unclear. Germline CDR1 LNHDA, CDR2 SQIVND (reference sequence). V was shortened by 5 bases and J by 7 bases, with 6 bases between the two germline ends. This CDR3 spans 12 amino acids.

This clone showed up just once. The chain couples TRBV28 to TRBJ1-6, with a tentative D call TRBD1 (6 bases). V lost 7 bases, J lost 7 bases, and 14 bases lay in between. Germline V gene lookup returns CDR1 MDHEN and CDR2 SYDVKM. The length of the CDR3 is 14 residues. CDR3 sequence reads: CASMKTGENSPLHF. The CDR3 DNA reads TGTGCCAGCATGAAGACAGGCGAGAATTCACCCCTCCACTTT.

V and J are TRBV19 and TRBJ2-3, with TRBD1 identical over 9 bases. After removal of 7 bases from V and 0 bases from J, the junction contained 8 bases not matched to a gene. Germline V CDR1 and CDR2: LNHDA, SQIVND (reference sequence). This CDR3 region has 16 residues. The CDR3 loop reads CASKGTGKFSTDTQYF. CDR3 nucleotide sequence: TGTGCCAGTAAGGGGACAGGGAAATTTAGCACAGATACGCAGTATTTT.

This clone was seen only once. The chain carries TRBV29-1 and TRBJ1-5, with 8 positions matching TRBD1. The germline CDR1 and CDR2 sequences are SQVTM and ANQGSEA. J was trimmed by 4 bases and V by 7 bases; bases with no gene match: 3. CDR3 length: 12 amino acids. The CDR3 sequence is CSAGQGNQPQHF. CDR3 DNA: TGCAGCGCCGGACAGGGTAATCAGCCCCAGCATTTT.

The chain joins TRBV3-1 (or the pseudogene TRBV3-2) to TRBJ1-2, with 7 bases identical to TRBD1. Germline values: CDR1 LGHDT, CDR2 YNNKEL (reference sequence). Trimming cost V 4 bases and J 2 bases; bases outside gene matches: 7. The CDR3 extends over 15 amino acids. CDR3 DNA: TGTGCCAGCAGCCTTATAGGACAGGAAAACTATGGCTACACCTTC. It specifies CASSLIGQENYGYTF.

The J gene is TRBJ2-1, the V gene TRBV10-3, with TRBD1 matching 9 bases. This CDR3 region has 17 residues. Trimming at V came to 0 bases and at J to 1 base, leaving 4 bases not matched to a gene. Germline V gene data show CDR1 as ENHRY and CDR2 as SYGVKD. Written as DNA, the CDR3 is TGTGCCATCAGTGAGTCGACAGGACAGGGGTCCTACAATGAGCAGTTCTTC. This gives the protein CAISESTGQGSYNEQFF.